One sample yielded the 16 T cell receptor beta chains listed below, sequenced in a study of blood T cell repertoires in COVID-19. Clones were sequenced by immunoSEQ multiplex PCR, and TCRdb holds only the in-frame ones, with some missing. The table lists approximately 140,000 clones, 87% of them singletons. The sequencing input was peripheral blood. Every receptor here comes from a woman in her sixties or seventies with active or convalescent COVID-19.

V usage is TRBV7-3 and J usage is TRBJ2-5, with D possibly TRBD1 on 5 matching bases. The CDR3 is 14 amino acids. Germline lookup yields CDR1 SGHTA and CDR2 FQGTGA. V gave up 4 bases and J gave up 0 bases, with 9 bases separating them. The CDR3 nucleotides read TGTGCCAGCAGCTCTACAGGAGACCAAGAGACCCAGTACTTC. Its protein is CASSSTGDQETQYF.

This clone has just a few counts. The gene calls are TRBV6-5 and TRBJ2-7; D gene uncertain. The CDR3 has 14 amino acids. V shed 0 bases and J shed 7 bases, with 13 bases lying between them. Germline CDR1 MNHEY, CDR2 SVGAGI. The CDR3 DNA reads as TGTGCCAGCAGTTACTCGGGCAGATCATTGGAGCAGTACTTC. This sequence encodes CASSYSGRSLEQYF.

The rearrangement uses TRBV28 and TRBJ2-3, with 10 bases fitting TRBD2. V lost 4 bases to trimming and J lost 2 bases; unmatched junction nucleotides: 9. The germline V gene has CDR1 MDHEN and CDR2 SYDVKM. CDR3 length: 17 residues. CDR3 DNA: TGTGCCAGCAGTTATACACTGACTAGCGGGTCCACAGATACGCAGTATTTT. It encodes CASSYTLTSGSTDTQYF.

This rearrangement joins TRBV19 to TRBJ1-1, with 7 bases matching TRBD1. Unmatched junction bases numbered 8, after V lost 4 bases and J lost 3 bases. There are 15 residues in the CDR3. Germline assignment: CDR1 LNHDA and CDR2 SQIVND (reference sequence). CDR3 sequence reads: CASSNTRGRDTEAFF. CDR3 bases: TGTGCCAGTAGTAATACTAGGGGGCGAGACACTGAAGCTTTCTTT.

This sequence joins TRBV11-3 and TRBJ2-7, with D possibly being TRBD1 (6 bases). CDR3 length equals 14 residues. Per germline, CDR1 SGHNT and CDR2 YENEEA. Trimming left V 5 bases short and J 10 bases short, with 21 bases between. DNA for the CDR3: TGTGCCAGCAGCCTCTCCCCTTCACCGGGACAACAGTACTTC. The encoded protein is CASSLSPSPGQQYF. The whole variable domain, remainder taken from reference TRBV11-3 and TRBJ2-7, is EAGVVQSPRYKIIEKKQPVAFWCNPISGHNTLYWYLQNLGQGPELLIRYENEEAVDDSQLPKDRFSAERLKGVDSTLKIQPAELGDSAVYLCASSLSPSPGQQYFGPGTRLTVT.

The chain combines TRBV4-3 with TRBJ2-7; D is perhaps TRBD2 (5 bases). Trimming pared 0 bases from V and 2 bases from J, leaving 14 bases between. CDR3 length equals 16 residues. The germline CDR1 and CDR2 sequences are LGHNA and YSLEER. CDR3 residues: CASSQEAAILPYEQYF. In nucleotides, the CDR3 is TGCGCCAGCAGCCAAGAAGCGGCCATCCTCCCCTACGAGCAGTACTTC.

The chain couples TRBV5-4 to TRBJ2-1; 7 bases line up with TRBD2. Germline CDR1 is SGHNT and CDR2 is YYREEE (reference sequence). V lost 0 bases and J lost 1; bases outside the gene matches: 7. The CDR3 has 17 residues. The DNA of the CDR3 is TGTGCCAGCAGCTTGGGCCCCCTAGCGGAATCCTACAATGAGCAGTTCTTC. Protein product: CASSLGPLAESYNEQFF.

The rearrangement joins TRBV15 to TRBJ2-6; TRBD1 might be the D (6 bases). The V end was cut by 3 bases, the J end by 5 bases, with 20 bases between. CDR3 size: 18 residues. Germline V lookup: CDR1 LNHNV, CDR2 YYDKDF (reference sequence). The CDR3 DNA sequence: TGTGCCACCAGCAGTTCTGCATGGACAGTGGTGAGGGCCAACGTCCTGACTTTC. It codes for CATSSSAWTVVRANVLTF.

This clone was counted once. V and J are TRBV4-3 and TRBJ1-2; 12 bases fit TRBD1. V was clipped by 3 bases and J by 5 bases; unmatched bases: 10. The CDR3 loop spans 17 amino acids. The germline CDR1 and CDR2 sequences are LGHNA and YSLEER. The CDR3 coding sequence is TGCGCCAGCAGCCAGACGACCGGGACAGGGGGCCGTTATGGCTACACCTTC. As protein: CASSQTTGTGGRYGYTF.

The rearrangement uses TRBV9 and TRBJ1-2; 8 nucleotides line up with TRBD1. V trimming: 5 bases; J trimming: 3 bases; junction bases outside the gene matches: 12. The germline gives CDR1 SGDLS, CDR2 YYNGEE. This CDR3 comprises 16 residues. As DNA, the CDR3 is TGTGCCAGCAGTGGTTCAGGGGGCGAGGCGGACTATGGCTACACCTTC. It is translated as CASSGSGGEADYGYTF.

The rearrangement links TRBV6-5 to TRBJ2-5; the D gene is possibly TRBD2 (6 bases). In germline, CDR1 is MNHEY, CDR2 SVGAGI. Trimming cost V 4 bases and J 2 bases, with 17 bases left between them. The CDR3 extends over 16 amino acids. The DNA of the CDR3 is TGTGCCAGCAGTTGGACGGGACTCCTACGGCAAGAGACCCAGTACTTC. Amino acids: CASSWTGLLRQETQYF.

V usage is TRBV9 and J usage is TRBJ1-1; tentatively, D is TRBD1 (5 bases). Germline V gene data show CDR1 as SGDLS and CDR2 as YYNGEE. There are 16 residues in the CDR3. Trimming pared 0 bases from V and 0 bases from J, leaving 12 bases between. The CDR3 DNA is TGTGCCAGCAGCGTAGGGGGCTCTGGATTGAACACTGAAGCTTTCTTT. Residues: CASSVGGSGLNTEAFF.

The chain joins TRBV3-1 (or the pseudogene TRBV3-2) to TRBJ1-2; D is ambiguous. The CDR3 is made up of 11 amino acids. Germline CDR1 and CDR2: LGHDT and YNNKEL (reference sequence). V lost 2 bases and J 7 bases, leaving 5 bases between the germline ends. The CDR3 DNA is TGTGCCAGCAGCCAAACTGGTGGCTACACCTTC. It encodes CASSQTGGYTF.

The chain combines TRBV6-5 with TRBJ1-2; possible D gene TRBD1, 6 bases. Trimming took off 2 bases at V and 4 bases at J, with 17 bases between the two ends. Germline CDR1 reads MNHEY; CDR2 reads SVGAGI. The CDR3 sequence is 16 residues long. This CDR3 is CASSYAGTLNTYGYTF. CDR3 nucleotides: TGTGCCAGCAGTTACGCCGGGACACTGAATACCTATGGCTACACCTTC.

The chain is built from TRBV19 and TRBJ2-3; D is perhaps TRBD2 (7 bases). Germline values: CDR1 LNHDA, CDR2 SQIVND (reference sequence). The CDR3 contains 15 residues. V lost 3 bases, J lost 4 bases, and 14 bases lay in between. The chain's CDR3 is CASSIRGAEADTQYF. As DNA, the CDR3 is TGTGCCAGTAGTATCCGGGGGGCCGAGGCAGATACGCAGTATTTT.

This chain connects TRBV11-2 to TRBJ1-1, with TRBD1 matching over 9 bases. Losses at the gene ends were 3 bases for V and 1 base for J; bases not matched to a gene: 3. CDR3 length: 15 residues. The germline gives CDR1 SGHAT, CDR2 FQNNGV. The CDR3 protein is CASSFWGQGNTEAFF. CDR3 sequence (DNA): TGTGCCAGCAGCTTCTGGGGACAGGGGAACACTGAAGCTTTCTTT.